The 2 T cell receptor beta chains below all came from one sample that was sequenced in a study of blood T cell repertoires in COVID-19. Here immunoSEQ multiplex PCR was the method, and the copy in TCRdb shows in-frame clones only, minus some. The sample has about 36,000 clones; around 80% are singletons. Material: peripheral blood. The receptors come from a man aged 55-75 years with acute or convalescent COVID-19.

The chain joins TRBV11-2 to TRBJ2-1; the match to TRBD2 covers 8 bases. The V gene's germline CDR1 is SGHAT and CDR2 FQNNGV. V gave up 4 bases and J gave up 9 bases; unmatched junction bases: 14. This CDR3 region has 16 residues. The CDR3 DNA reads TGTGCCAGCAGCTCCGAACCACCGGGACTAGATGGTGAGCAGTTCTTC. It is translated as CASSSEPPGLDGEQFF.

The chain links TRBV9 to TRBJ2-3, with D possibly matching TRBD2 (6 bases). Germline V gene data show CDR1 as SGDLS and CDR2 as YYNGEE. CDR3 size: 14 residues. The V gene lost 0 bases and the J gene lost 2 bases, with 7 bases spanning the gap. Here the CDR3 DNA reads TGTGCCAGCAGCGTAGGCGGGGTCACAGATACGCAGTATTTT. Amino acid sequence: CASSVGGVTDTQYF.